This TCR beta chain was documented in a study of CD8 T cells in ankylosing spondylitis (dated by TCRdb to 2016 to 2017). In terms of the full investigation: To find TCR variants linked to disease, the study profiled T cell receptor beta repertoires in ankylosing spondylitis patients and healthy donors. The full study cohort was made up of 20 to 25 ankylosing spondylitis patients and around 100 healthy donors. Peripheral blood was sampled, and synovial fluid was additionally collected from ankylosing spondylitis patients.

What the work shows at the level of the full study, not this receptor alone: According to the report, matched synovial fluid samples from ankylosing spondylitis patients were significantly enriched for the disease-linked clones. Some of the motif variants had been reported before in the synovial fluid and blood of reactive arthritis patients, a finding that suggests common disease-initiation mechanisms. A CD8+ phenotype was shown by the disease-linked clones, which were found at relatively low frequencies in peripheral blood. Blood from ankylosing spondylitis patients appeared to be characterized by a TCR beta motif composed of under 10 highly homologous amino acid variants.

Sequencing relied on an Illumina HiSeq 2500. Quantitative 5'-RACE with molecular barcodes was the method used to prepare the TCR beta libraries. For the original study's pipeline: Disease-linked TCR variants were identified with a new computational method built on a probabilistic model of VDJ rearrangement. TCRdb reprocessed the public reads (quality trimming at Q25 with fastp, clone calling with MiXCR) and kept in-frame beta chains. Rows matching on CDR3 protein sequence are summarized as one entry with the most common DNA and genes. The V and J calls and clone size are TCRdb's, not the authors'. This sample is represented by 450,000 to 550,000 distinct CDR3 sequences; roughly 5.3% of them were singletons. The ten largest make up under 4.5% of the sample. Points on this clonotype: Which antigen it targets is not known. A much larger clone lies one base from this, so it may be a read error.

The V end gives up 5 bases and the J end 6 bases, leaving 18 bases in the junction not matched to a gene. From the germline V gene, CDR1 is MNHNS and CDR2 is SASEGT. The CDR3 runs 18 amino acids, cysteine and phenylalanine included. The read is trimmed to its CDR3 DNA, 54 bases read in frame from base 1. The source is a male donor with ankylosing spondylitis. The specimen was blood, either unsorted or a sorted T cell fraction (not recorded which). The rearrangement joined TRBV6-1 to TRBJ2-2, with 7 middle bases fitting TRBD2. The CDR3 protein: CASSRATGTAGDSGELFF. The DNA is TGTGCCAGCAGTCGAGCCACTGGGACGGCGGGAGACTCCGGGGAGCTGTTTTTT.